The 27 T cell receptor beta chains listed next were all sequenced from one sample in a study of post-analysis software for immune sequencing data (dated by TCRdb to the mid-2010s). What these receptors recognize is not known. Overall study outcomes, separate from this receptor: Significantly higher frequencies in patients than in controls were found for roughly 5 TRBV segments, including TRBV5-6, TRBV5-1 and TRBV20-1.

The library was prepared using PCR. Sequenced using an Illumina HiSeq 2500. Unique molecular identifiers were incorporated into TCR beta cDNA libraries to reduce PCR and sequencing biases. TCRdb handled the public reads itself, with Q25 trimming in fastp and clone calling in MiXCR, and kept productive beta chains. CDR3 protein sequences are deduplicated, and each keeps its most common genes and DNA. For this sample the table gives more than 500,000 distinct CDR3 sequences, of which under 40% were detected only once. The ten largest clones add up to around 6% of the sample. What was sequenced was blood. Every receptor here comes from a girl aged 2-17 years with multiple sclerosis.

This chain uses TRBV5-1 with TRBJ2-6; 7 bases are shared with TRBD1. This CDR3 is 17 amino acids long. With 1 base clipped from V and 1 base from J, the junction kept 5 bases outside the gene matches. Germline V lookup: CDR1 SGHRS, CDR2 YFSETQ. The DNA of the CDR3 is TGCGCCAGCAGCTTGCCGACAGGGTCGTCTGGGGCCAACGTCCTGACTTTC. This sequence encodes CASSLPTGSSGANVLTF.

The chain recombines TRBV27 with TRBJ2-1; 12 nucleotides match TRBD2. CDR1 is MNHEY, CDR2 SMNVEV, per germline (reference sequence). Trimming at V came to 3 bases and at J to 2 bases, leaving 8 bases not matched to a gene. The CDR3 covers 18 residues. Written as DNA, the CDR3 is TGTGCCAGCAGTTTGACACCTAGCGGGGGGGAAGCCTACAATGAGCAGTTCTTC. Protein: CASSLTPSGGEAYNEQFF.

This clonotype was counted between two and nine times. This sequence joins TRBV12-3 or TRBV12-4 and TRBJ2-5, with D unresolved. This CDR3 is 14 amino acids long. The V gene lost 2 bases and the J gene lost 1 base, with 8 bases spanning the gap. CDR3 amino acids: CASSLRVTQETQYF. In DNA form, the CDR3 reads TGTGCCAGCAGTTTAAGGGTGACCCAAGAGACCCAGTACTTC.

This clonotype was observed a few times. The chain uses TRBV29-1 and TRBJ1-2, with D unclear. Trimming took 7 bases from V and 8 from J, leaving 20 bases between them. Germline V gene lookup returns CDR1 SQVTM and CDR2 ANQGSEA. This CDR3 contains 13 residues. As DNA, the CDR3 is TGCAGCGCGAAGATAGGGCATCCGGTAGGCTACACCTTC. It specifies CSAKIGHPVGYTF.

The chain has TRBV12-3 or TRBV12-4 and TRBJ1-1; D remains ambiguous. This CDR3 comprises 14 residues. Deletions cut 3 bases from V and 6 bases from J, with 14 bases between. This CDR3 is CASSLVVEGAEAFF. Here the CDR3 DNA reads TGTGCCAGCAGTTTGGTGGTAGAGGGAGCTGAAGCTTTCTTT.

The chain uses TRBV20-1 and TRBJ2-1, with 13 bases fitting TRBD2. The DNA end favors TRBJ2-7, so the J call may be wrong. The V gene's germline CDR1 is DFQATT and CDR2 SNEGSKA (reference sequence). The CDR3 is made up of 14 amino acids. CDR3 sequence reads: CSASTSGGYNEQYF. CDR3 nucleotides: TGCAGTGCTTCGACTAGCGGGGGGTACAATGAGCAGTACTTC.

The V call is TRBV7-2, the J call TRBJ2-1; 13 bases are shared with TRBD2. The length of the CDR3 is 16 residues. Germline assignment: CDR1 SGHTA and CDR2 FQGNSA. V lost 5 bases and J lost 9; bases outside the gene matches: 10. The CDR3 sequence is CASSPQLAGGHVEQFF. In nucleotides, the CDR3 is TGTGCCAGCAGCCCCCAACTAGCGGGGGGGCATGTTGAGCAGTTCTTC.

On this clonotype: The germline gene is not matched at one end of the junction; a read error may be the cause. For the CDR3, the DNA is TGCACCAGCAGCTCAGGACAGAATGAAAAACTGTTTTTT. Residues: CTSSSGQNEKLFF. This chain uses TRBV5-1 with TRBJ1-4; D might be TRBD1 (6 bases). The CDR3 is 13 amino acids. Germline loops: CDR1 SGHRS, CDR2 YFSETQ.

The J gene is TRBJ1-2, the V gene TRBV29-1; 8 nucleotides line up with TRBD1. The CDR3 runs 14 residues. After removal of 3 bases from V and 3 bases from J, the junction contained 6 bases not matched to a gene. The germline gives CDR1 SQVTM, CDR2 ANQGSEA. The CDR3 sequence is CSVESAGGDYGYTF. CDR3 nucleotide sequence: TGCAGCGTTGAGTCGGCAGGGGGCGACTATGGCTACACCTTC. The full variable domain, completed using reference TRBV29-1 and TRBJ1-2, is SAVISQKPSRDICQRGTSLTIQCQVDSQVTMMFWYRQQPGQSLTLIATANQGSEATYESGFVIDKFPISRPNLTFSTLTVSNMSPEDSSIYLCSVESAGGDYGYTFGSGTRLTVV.

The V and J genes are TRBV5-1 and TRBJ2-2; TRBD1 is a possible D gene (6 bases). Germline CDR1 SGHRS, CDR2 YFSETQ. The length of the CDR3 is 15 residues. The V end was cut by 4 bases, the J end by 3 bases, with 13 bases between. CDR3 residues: CASSLRTVDTGELFF. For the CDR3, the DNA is TGCGCCAGCAGCCTTCGGACAGTTGACACCGGGGAGCTGTTTTTT.

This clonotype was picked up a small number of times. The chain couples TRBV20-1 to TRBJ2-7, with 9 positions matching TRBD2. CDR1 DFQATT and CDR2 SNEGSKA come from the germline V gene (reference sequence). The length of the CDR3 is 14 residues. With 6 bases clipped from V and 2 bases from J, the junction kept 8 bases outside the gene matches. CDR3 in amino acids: CSAVVSGRTYEQYF. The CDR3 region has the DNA TGCAGTGCCGTTGTCAGCGGGAGGACCTACGAGCAGTACTTC.

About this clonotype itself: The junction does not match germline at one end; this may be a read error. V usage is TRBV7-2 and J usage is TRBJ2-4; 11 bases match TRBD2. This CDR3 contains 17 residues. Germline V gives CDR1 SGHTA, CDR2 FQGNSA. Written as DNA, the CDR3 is TGTGCCAGTAGCTCAGACCTAGCGGGGGGTGTCAAAAACATTCAGTACTTC. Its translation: CASSSDLAGGVKNIQYF.

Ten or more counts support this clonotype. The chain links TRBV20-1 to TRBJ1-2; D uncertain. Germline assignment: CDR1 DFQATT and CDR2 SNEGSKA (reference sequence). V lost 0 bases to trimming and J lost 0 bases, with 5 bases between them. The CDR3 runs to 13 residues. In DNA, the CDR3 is TGCAGTGCTAGAGAGGGAACTAACTATGGCTACACCTTC. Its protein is CSAREGTNYGYTF.

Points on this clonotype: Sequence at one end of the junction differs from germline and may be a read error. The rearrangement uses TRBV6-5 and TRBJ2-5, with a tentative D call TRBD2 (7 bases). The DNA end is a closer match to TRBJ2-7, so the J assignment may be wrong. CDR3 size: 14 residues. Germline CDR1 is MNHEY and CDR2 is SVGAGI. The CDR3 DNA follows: TGTGCCAGCAGGTACTCGCGGGGGCTGGGCGAGCAGTACTTC. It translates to CASRYSRGLGEQYF.

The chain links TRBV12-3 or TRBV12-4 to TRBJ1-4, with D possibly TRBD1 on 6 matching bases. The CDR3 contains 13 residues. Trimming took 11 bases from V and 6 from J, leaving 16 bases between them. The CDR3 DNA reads TGTGCCGCACGTCGGGGGCCACATGAAAAACTGTTTTTT. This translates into CAARRGPHEKLFF.

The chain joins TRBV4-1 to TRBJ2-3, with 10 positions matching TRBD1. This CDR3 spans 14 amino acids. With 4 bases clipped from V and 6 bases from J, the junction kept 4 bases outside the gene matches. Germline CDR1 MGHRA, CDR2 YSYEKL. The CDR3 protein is CASSPRQGADTQYF. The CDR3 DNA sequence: TGCGCCAGCAGCCCACGACAGGGGGCGGATACGCAGTATTTT.

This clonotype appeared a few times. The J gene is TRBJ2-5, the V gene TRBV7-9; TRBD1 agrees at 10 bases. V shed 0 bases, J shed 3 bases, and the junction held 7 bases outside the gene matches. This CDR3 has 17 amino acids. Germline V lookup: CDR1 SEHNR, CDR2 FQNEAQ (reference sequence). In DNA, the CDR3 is TGTGCCAGCAGCTTAGCCCCCTGGGACAGGGGAGAAGAGACCCAGTACTTC. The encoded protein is CASSLAPWDRGEETQYF.

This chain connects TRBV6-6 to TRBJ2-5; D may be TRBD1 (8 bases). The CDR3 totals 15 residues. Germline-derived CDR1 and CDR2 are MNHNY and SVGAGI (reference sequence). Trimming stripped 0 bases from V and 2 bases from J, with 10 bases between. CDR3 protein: CASSYSQGGQETQYF. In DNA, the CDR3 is TGTGCCAGCAGTTACTCACAGGGGGGGCAAGAGACCCAGTACTTC.

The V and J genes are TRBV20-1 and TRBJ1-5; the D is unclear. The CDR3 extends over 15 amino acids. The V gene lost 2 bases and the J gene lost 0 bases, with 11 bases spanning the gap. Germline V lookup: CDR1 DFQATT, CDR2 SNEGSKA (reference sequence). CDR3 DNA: TGCAGTGCTAGAATGGGGAGGGATAGCAATCAGCCCCAGCATTTT. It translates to CSARMGRDSNQPQHF.

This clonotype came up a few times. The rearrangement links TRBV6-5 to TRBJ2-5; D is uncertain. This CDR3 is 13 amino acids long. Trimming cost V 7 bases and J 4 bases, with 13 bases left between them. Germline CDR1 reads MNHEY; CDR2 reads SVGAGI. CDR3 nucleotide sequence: TGTGCCAGCACCTACGGTTGGGGAGAGACCCAGTACTTC. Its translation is CASTYGWGETQYF.

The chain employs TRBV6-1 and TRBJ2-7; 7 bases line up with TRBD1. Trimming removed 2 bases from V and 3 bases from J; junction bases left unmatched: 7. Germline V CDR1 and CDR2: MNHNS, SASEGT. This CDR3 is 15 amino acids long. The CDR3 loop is CASSEFGTENYEQYF. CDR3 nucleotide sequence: TGTGCCAGCAGTGAATTCGGGACAGAAAACTACGAGCAGTACTTC.

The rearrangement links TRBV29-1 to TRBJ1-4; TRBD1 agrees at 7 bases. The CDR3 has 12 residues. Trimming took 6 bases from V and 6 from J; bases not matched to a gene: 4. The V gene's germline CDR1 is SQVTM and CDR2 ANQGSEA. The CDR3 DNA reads TGCAGCGTCAGGGGGGCTTATGAAAAACTGTTTTTT. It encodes CSVRGAYEKLFF. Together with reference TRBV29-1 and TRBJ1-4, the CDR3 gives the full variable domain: SAVISQKPSRDICQRGTSLTIQCQVDSQVTMMFWYRQQPGQSLTLIATANQGSEATYESGFVIDKFPISRPNLTFSTLTVSNMSPEDSSIYLCSVRGAYEKLFFGSGTQLSVL.

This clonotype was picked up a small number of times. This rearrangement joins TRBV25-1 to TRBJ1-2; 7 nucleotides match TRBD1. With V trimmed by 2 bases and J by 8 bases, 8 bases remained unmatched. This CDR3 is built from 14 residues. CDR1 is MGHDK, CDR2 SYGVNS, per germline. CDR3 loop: CASSEDPTGRGYTF. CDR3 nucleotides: TGTGCCAGCAGTGAAGACCCGACAGGGAGGGGCTACACCTTC.

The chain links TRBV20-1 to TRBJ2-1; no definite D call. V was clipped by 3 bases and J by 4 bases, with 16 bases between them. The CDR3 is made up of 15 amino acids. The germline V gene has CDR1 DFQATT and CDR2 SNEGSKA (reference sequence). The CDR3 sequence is CSASIPLDNYNEQFF. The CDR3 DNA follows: TGCAGTGCTAGTATTCCCCTAGACAATTACAATGAGCAGTTCTTC.

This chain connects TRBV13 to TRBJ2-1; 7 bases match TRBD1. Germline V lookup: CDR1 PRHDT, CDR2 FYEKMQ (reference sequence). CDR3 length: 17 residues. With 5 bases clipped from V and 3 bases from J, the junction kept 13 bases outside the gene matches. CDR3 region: CASSPGTDRLFYNEQFF. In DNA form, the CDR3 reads TGTGCCAGCAGCCCGGGGACAGATCGCTTATTCTACAATGAGCAGTTCTTC.

The CDR3 nucleotides are TGCAGTGCTAGCACTGACAGGGAGGAACTCTATGGCTACACCTTC. This translates into CSASTDREELYGYTF. This chain joins TRBV20-1 and TRBJ1-2; 7 nucleotides align to TRBD1. Germline V gives CDR1 DFQATT, CDR2 SNEGSKA (reference sequence). The J segment lost 4 bases and the V segment lost 3 bases, leaving 11 bases of the junction unmatched. CDR3 size: 15 residues.

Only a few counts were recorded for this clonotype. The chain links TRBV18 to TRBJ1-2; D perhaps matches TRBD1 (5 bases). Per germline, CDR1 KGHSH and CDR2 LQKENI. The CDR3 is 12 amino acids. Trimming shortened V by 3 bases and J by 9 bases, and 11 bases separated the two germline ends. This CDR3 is CASSPGLGSYTF. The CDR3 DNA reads TGTGCCAGCTCACCGGGGCTTGGGAGCTACACCTTC.